These 16 T cell receptor beta chains share one sample of origin, sequenced in a study of T cell responses to AZD1222 COVID-19 vaccine. Here immunoSEQ multiplex PCR was the method, and the copy in TCRdb shows in-frame clones only, minus some. The sample consists of roughly 100,000 clones, 90% of them appearing once. Material: peripheral blood, obtained 28 days after the second AZD1222 dose. The receptors were gathered from an adult who received the AZD1222 COVID-19 vaccine.

The CDR3 nucleotides are TGCGCCAGCAGCCCGGTGGGGGGAAACACTGAAGCTTTCTTT. Translating gives CASSPVGGNTEAFF. The chain carries TRBV5-1 and TRBJ1-1, with D tentatively TRBD1 (5 bases). V was clipped by 4 bases and J by 2 bases, with 12 bases between them. Germline assignment: CDR1 SGHRS and CDR2 YFSETQ. The CDR3 has 14 residues.

Regarding this clone: At one boundary the junction diverges from the germline segment, which might be a read error. The rearrangement joins TRBV5-1 to TRBJ1-2; D unresolved. From germline, CDR1 is SGHRS and CDR2 YFSETQ. The CDR3 consists of 15 residues. CDR3 bases: TGCGCCAGCAGCTTGGTAGGCGGGTCCGGGTCCTCGGTGGCTTTC. It encodes CASSLVGGSGSSVAF.

The V gene is TRBV7-9, the J gene TRBJ1-3; D is perhaps TRBD1 (5 bases). The CDR3 totals 13 residues. Germline CDR1 reads SEHNR; CDR2 reads FQNEAQ (reference sequence). Trimming removed 4 bases at V and 4 bases at J, with 8 bases between. Here the CDR3 reads CASSSGLGNTIYF. The CDR3 bases are TGTGCCAGCAGCTCAGGGCTCGGAAACACCATATATTTT.

The chain carries TRBV5-1 and TRBJ1-6, with 7 positions matching TRBD1. The CDR3 consists of 14 residues. The germline V gene has CDR1 SGHRS and CDR2 YFSETQ. V lost 0 bases, J lost 10 bases, and 4 bases stayed unmatched. CDR3 region: CASSLVGGASPLHF. Written as DNA, the CDR3 is TGCGCCAGCAGCTTGGTAGGGGGCGCGTCACCCCTCCACTTT.

The chain employs TRBV7-2 and TRBJ2-1; weak D call: TRBD2 (6 bases). The V gene lost 2 bases and the J gene lost 10 bases, with 21 bases spanning the gap. CDR1 and CDR2 from the germline V gene are SGHTA and FQGNSA. The CDR3 length is 16 residues. The CDR3 reads CASSLQASAAVGEQFF. The DNA of the CDR3 is TGTGCCAGCAGCTTACAGGCTAGCGCCGCGGTAGGAGAGCAGTTCTTC.

The chain combines TRBV6-1 with TRBJ2-5; 11 bases fit TRBD2. V shed 4 bases, J shed 2 bases, and the junction held 6 bases outside the gene matches. The CDR3 loop spans 16 amino acids. The germline CDR1 and CDR2 sequences are MNHNS and SASEGT. CDR3 in amino acids: CASSVSLAGEQETQYF. The DNA for the CDR3 is TGTGCCAGCAGTGTCTCACTAGCGGGAGAGCAAGAGACCCAGTACTTC.

The chain couples TRBV6-5 to TRBJ1-1; no reliable D call. CDR1 is MNHEY, CDR2 SVGAGI, per germline. The ends were cut back, 10 bases at V and 2 bases at J, with 17 bases in the middle. The CDR3 covers 14 residues. CDR3 residues: CANAIELGNTEAFF. In DNA form, the CDR3 reads TGTGCCAACGCGATCGAACTAGGCAACACTGAAGCTTTCTTT.

The DNA for the CDR3 is TGTGCCAGTAGAAACTATATGGAGGGACAGGGGCCGGGACTAGGCGGGGAGCTGTTTTTT. Translation gives CASRNYMEGQGPGLGGELFF. The J gene is TRBJ2-2, the V gene TRBV19, with 10 bases fitting TRBD1. The CDR3 loop spans 20 amino acids. The germline V gene encodes CDR1 LNHDA and CDR2 SQIVND (reference sequence). V lost 6 bases to trimming and J lost 7 bases; unmatched junction nucleotides: 23.

This chain uses TRBV5-4 with TRBJ2-5; 10 bases are a match to TRBD1. The CDR3 has 14 residues. With 5 bases clipped from V and 5 bases from J, the junction kept 6 bases outside the gene matches. Germline values: CDR1 SGHNT, CDR2 YYREEE (reference sequence). CDR3 protein: CASRQGQGSETQYF. CDR3 nucleotides: TGTGCCAGCAGACAGGGACAGGGGTCTGAGACCCAGTACTTC.

This chain links TRBV5-4 with TRBJ1-1; 9 bases fit TRBD1. Germline V CDR1 and CDR2: SGHNT, YYREEE (reference sequence). CDR3 length equals 16 residues. V lost 4 bases and J lost 1; bases outside the gene matches: 8. CDR3 nucleotides: TGTGCCAGCAGCCCCGGAGGGACAGGGCGGAACACTGAAGCTTTCTTT. Translated: CASSPGGTGRNTEAFF.

The rearrangement links TRBV21-1 to TRBJ1-3; TRBD1, the D gene given by the table, was not confirmed from the DNA. TRBV21-1 is a pseudogene. The CDR3 consists of 19 residues. DNA of the CDR3: TGTGCCAGCAGCAAACCCGGACAGGGAGCGATCTCTGGAGTTGACACCATATATTTT. Its translation is CASSKPGQGAISGVDTIYF.

The chain has TRBV6-2 or TRBV6-3 and TRBJ2-7; D is undetermined. This CDR3 spans 13 amino acids. V was cut by 2 bases and J by 0 bases, with 5 bases left in between. In germline, CDR1 is MNHEY, CDR2 SVGEGT. CDR3 in DNA: TGTGCCAGCAGTTACGGGCTCTCCTACGAGCAGTACTTC. Its translation is CASSYGLSYEQYF.

This clone was detected a few times. CDR3 in DNA: TGTGCCAGCAGTGAGATTCGCTATGGCTACACCTTC. It yields the protein CASSEIRYGYTF. The chain couples TRBV6-1 to TRBJ1-2; no clear D gene. Trimming took off 3 bases at V and 4 bases at J, with 6 bases between the two ends. Per germline, CDR1 MNHNS and CDR2 SASEGT. The CDR3 sequence is 12 residues long.

V usage is TRBV3-1 (or the pseudogene TRBV3-2) and J usage is TRBJ1-1; no reliable D call. Germline assignment: CDR1 LGHDT and CDR2 YNNKEL (reference sequence). The CDR3 contains 15 residues. V was clipped by 1 base and J by 0 bases, with 9 bases between them. As DNA, the CDR3 is TGTGCCAGCAGCCAAGGCTCAGGTATGAACACTGAAGCTTTCTTT. Translating gives CASSQGSGMNTEAFF.

The genes are TRBV7-9 and TRBJ1-2; possibly TRBD1 for D (6 bases). Germline values: CDR1 SEHNR, CDR2 FQNEAQ (reference sequence). Trimming stripped 3 bases from V and 3 bases from J, with 14 bases between. There are 15 residues in the CDR3. The CDR3 reads CASSFSGEGDYGYTF. The CDR3 bases are TGTGCCAGCAGCTTCTCCGGGGAGGGGGACTATGGCTACACCTTC.

As concerns this clone: One end of the junction fails to match germline, which may point to a read error. The chain is built from TRBV5-1 and TRBJ1-1; D is possibly TRBD1 (6 bases). The CDR3 consists of 17 residues. The germline CDR1 and CDR2 sequences are SGHRS and YFSETQ. The CDR3 here is CAGSPRIGGTGNTESFF. The CDR3, as DNA: TGCGCCGGCAGCCCTCGGATCGGGGGAACAGGGAACACTGAATCTTTCTTT.